This T cell receptor (beta chain) was retrieved from a study of control samples from healthy donors and cancer patients. TCRdb's table, derived via immunoSEQ multiplex PCR, lists solely in-frame clones and lacks some. The sample has approximately 130,000 clones, just under 90% seen once; the top ten hold around an eighth. The V gene end was trimmed by 6 bases and the J gene end by 0 bases; junction bases not matched to a gene: 8. Germline loops: CDR1 MGHDK, CDR2 SYGVNS. This CDR3 region has 17 residues. The receptor was isolated from a young man in good health. The specimen was blood. This sequence joins TRBV25-1 and TRBJ1-5; 10 bases match TRBD1. The CDR3 DNA is TGTGCCAGCAGCGGGGGGACAGGGGTTGATAGCAATCAGCCCCAGCATTTT. This encodes CASSGGTGVDSNQPQHF.